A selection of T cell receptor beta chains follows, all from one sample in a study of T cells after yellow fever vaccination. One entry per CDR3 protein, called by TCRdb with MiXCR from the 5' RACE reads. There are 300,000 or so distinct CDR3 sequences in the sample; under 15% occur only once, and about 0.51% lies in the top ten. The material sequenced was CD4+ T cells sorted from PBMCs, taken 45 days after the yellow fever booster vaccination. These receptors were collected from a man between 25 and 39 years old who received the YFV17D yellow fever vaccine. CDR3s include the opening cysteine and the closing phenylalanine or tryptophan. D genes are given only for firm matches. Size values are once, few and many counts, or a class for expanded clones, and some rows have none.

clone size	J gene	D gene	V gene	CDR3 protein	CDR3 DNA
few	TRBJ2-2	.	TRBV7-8	CASSPSRGATGELFF	TGTGCCAGCAGCCCCTCGAGAGGCGCCACCGGGGAGCTGTTTTTT
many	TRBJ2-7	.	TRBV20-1	CSARRRSTYEQYF	TGCAGTGCTAGACGGCGGTCCACCTACGAGCAGTACTTC
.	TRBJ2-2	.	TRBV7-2	CVSSRQVVSSGELFF	TGTGTCAGCAGCCGCCAGGTGGTGTCATCCGGGGAGCTGTTTTTT
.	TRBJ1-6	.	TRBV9	CASSGGESLSPLHF	TGTGCCAGCAGTGGAGGGGAGTCCCTTTCACCCCTCCACTTT
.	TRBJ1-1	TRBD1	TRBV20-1	CSASPTQGATEAFF	TGCAGTGCTAGTCCGACACAGGGGGCGACTGAAGCTTTCTTT
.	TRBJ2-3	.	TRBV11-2	CASSFNPDREATQYF	TGTGCCAGCAGCTTCAACCCCGATAGAGAGGCTACGCAGTATTTT
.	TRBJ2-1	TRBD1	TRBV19	CASSIDQGVSFYEQFF	TGTGCCAGTAGTATAGATCAGGGGGTCTCCTTTTATGAGCAGTTCTTC
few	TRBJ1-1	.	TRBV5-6	CASSPRGAHGEAFF	TGTGCCAGCAGCCCGCGGGGGGCGCATGGTGAAGCTTTCTTT
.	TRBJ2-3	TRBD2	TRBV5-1	CASSLGPTSGTDTQYF	TGCGCCAGCAGCTTGGGGCCAACTAGCGGCACAGATACGCAGTATTTT
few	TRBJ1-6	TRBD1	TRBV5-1	CASSPWTGGNSPLHF	TGCGCCAGCAGCCCATGGACAGGGGGTAATTCACCCCTCCACTTT
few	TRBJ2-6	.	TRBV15	CATSLWGRDSGANVLTF	TGTGCCACCAGCTTATGGGGACGGGACTCTGGGGCCAACGTCCTGACTTTC
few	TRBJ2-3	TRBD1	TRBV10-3	CAIRQAGGSTDTQYF	TGTGCCATCAGACAAGCAGGGGGTAGCACAGATACGCAGTATTTT
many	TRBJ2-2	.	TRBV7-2	CASSSAKAGTGELFF	TGTGCCAGCAGCTCTGCTAAGGCAGGGACCGGGGAGCTGTTTTTT
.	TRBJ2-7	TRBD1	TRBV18	CASSLLGGQGAYEQYF	TGTGCCAGCTCTCTCCTGGGGGGACAGGGTGCCTACGAGCAGTACTTC
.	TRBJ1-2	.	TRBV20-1	CSARREGGGYTF	TGCAGTGCTCGCCGGGAGGGAGGTGGCTACACCTTC
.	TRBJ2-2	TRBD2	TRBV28	CASSQLAGGRVLFF	TGTGCCAGCAGTCAACTAGCGGGAGGGAGGGTGCTGTTTTTT
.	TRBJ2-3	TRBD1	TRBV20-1	CSAKKGAWTDTQYF	TGCAGTGCTAAAAAGGGGGCATGGACAGATACGCAGTATTTT
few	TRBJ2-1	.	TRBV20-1	CSASKSGQFSGEQFF	TGCAGTGCTAGTAAAAGCGGCCAATTCTCGGGTGAGCAGTTCTTC
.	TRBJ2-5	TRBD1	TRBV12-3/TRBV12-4	CASRRQGAETQYF	TGTGCCAGCAGACGACAGGGGGCGGAGACCCAGTACTTC
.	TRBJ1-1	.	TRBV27	CASSLRGRGEAFF	TGTGCCAGCAGTTTAAGGGGCCGGGGGGAAGCTTTCTTT
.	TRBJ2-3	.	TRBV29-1	CSLSAGAPIGQYF	TGCAGCCTCTCGGCGGGGGCTCCCATTGGGCAGTATTTT
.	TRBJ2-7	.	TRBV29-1	CSVPGPRVGTEQYF	TGCAGCGTCCCGGGACCCCGGGTGGGGACCGAGCAGTACTTC
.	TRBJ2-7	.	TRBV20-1	CSARGVVYEQYF	TGCAGTGCTAGAGGGGTAGTCTACGAGCAGTACTTC
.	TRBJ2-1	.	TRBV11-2	CASSLDHQEYNEQFF	TGTGCCAGCAGCTTAGACCACCAGGAGTACAATGAGCAGTTCTTC
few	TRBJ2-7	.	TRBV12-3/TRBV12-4	CASSSPLGEQYF	TGTGCCAGCAGTTCCCCCCTGGGGGAGCAGTACTTC
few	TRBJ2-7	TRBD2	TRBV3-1	CASSQDLTSGRSPYF	TGTGCCAGCAGCCAAGATTTGACTAGCGGGAGGAGCCCGTACTTC
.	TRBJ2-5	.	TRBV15	CATSRSIETQYF	TGTGCCACCAGCAGATCCATAGAGACCCAGTACTTC
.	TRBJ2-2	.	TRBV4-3	CASSQERDTGELFF	TGCGCCAGCAGCCAAGAGAGGGACACCGGGGAGCTGTTTTTT
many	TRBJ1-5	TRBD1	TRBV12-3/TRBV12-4	CASSPTGVGQPQHF	TGTGCCAGCAGCCCGACAGGGGTCGGGCAGCCCCAGCATTTT
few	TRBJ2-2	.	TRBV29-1	CSVEGYGNTGELFF	TGCAGCGTTGAAGGATACGGCAACACCGGGGAGCTGTTTTTT
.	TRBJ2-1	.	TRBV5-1	CASTFGVAGGVWFF	TGCGCCAGCACCTTCGGAGTTGCGGGTGGCGTTTGGTTCTTC
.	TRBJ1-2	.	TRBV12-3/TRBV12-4	CASSLTYGYTF	TGTGCCAGCAGTTTAACGTATGGCTACACCTTC
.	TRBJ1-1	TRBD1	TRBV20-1	CSARDGAGGYPEAFF	TGCAGTGCTAGAGATGGGGCAGGGGGCTATCCTGAAGCTTTCTTT
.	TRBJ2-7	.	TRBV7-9	CASSPGWSTLNEQYF	TGTGCCAGCAGCCCCGGGTGGAGTACCCTGAACGAGCAGTACTTC
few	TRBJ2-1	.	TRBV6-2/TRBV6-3	CASSLLAPDYSEQFF	TGTGCCAGCAGTTTGCTAGCGCCAGATTACAGTGAGCAGTTCTTC
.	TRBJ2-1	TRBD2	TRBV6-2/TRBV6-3	CAGSGLAGGSWNEQFF	TGTGCCGGATCGGGACTAGCGGGAGGAAGTTGGAATGAGCAGTTCTTC
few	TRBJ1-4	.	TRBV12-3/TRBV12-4	CASTRTGGNEKLFF	TGTGCCAGCACCCGGACGGGGGGTAATGAAAAACTGTTTTTT
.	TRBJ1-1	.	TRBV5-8	CASSARFRDAPPIEAFF	TGTGCCAGCAGCGCGAGATTCAGGGATGCCCCTCCAATTGAAGCTTTCTTT
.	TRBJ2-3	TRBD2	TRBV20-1	CSARDRASGSRADTQYF	TGCAGTGCTAGAGATCGTGCTAGCGGGAGCCGGGCAGATACGCAGTATTTT
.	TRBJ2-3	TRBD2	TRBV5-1	CASSSAASGWSTDTQYF	TGCGCCAGCAGCTCGGCCGCTAGCGGTTGGAGCACAGATACGCAGTATTTT
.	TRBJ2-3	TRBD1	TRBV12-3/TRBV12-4	CASTRGTGGSTDTQYF	TGTGCCAGCACTAGAGGGACAGGGGGCAGTACAGATACGCAGTATTTT
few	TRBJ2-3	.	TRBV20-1	CSATDRLHTDTQYF	TGCAGTGCCACGGACCGCCTCCACACAGATACGCAGTATTTT
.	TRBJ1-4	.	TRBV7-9	CASSRTGTEKLFF	TGTGCCAGCAGCAGAACCGGGACCGAAAAACTGTTTTTT
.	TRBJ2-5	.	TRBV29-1	CSVTTEEETQYF	TGCAGCGTTACCACGGAGGAAGAGACCCAGTACTTC
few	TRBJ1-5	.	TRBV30	CAWSPTGNQPQHF	TGTGCCTGGAGTCCCACGGGCAATCAGCCCCAGCATTTT
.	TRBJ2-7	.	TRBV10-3	CAISDQRVDYEQYF	TGTGCCATCAGTGACCAAAGAGTCGATTACGAGCAGTACTTC
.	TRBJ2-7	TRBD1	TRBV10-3	CAISADRDEQYF	TGTGCCATCAGTGCAGACAGGGACGAGCAGTACTTC
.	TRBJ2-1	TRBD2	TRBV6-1	CASSVHGTSGINEQFF	TGTGCCAGCTCAGTGCACGGGACTAGCGGAATCAATGAGCAGTTCTTC
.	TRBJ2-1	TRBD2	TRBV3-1	CASSQGGLAGGPSYNEQFF	TGTGCCAGCAGCCAAGGCGGACTAGCGGGAGGGCCCTCCTACAATGAGCAGTTCTTC
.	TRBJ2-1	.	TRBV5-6	CASSLFLTSSYNEQFF	TGTGCCAGCAGCTTGTTCCTGACCAGCTCCTACAATGAGCAGTTCTTC
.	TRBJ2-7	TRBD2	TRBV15	CATSRARTSGYEQYF	TGTGCCACCAGCAGGGCCCGGACTAGCGGATACGAGCAGTACTTC